A single sample is the source of the 10 T cell receptor beta chains below, sequenced in a study of cytomegalovirus exposure and HLA in healthy donors (dated 2017 in TCRdb). Libraries were constructed by the immunoSEQ multiplex PCR assay. The multiplex PCR relied on a mix of 60 forward primers for TCR Vbeta segments and 13 reverse primers for TCR Jbeta segments. What TCRdb holds here is the immuneACCESS table cut down to in-frame rearrangements. Part of the clones is not present; checked against another copy, under half of the missing clones reflect an unresolved V gene, and the others are unexplained. The sample table contains about 120,000 clones; only one count was recorded for approximately 80% of them. The ten largest clones represent 3.5% to 4.5% of the sample. Sequenced: PBMCs. The receptor set was obtained from a man aged 30 to 39 in good health and CMV-seropositive.

The chain couples TRBV19 to TRBJ2-7; D is ambiguous. V was shortened by 1 base and J by 6 bases, with 13 bases between the two germline ends. CDR1 and CDR2 (germline): LNHDA, SQIVND (reference sequence). The CDR3 is made up of 14 amino acids. The DNA for the CDR3 is TGTGCCAGTAGTATAGGTCGAGTTTCGGGCGAGCAGTACTTC. Encoded protein: CASSIGRVSGEQYF.

This chain links TRBV9 with TRBJ1-3; TRBD1 matches 10 bases. Germline trimming cut 4 bases from V and 11 bases from J; bases unmatched to any gene: 15. This CDR3 is 16 amino acids long. CDR1 SGDLS and CDR2 YYNGEE come from the germline V gene. CDR3 sequence: CASSPRLGQGTSAIYF. DNA of the CDR3: TGTGCCAGCAGCCCCCGCCTGGGACAGGGGACGTCCGCCATATATTTT.

This clone was observed a single time. This chain links TRBV7-8 with TRBJ1-2; D may be TRBD1 (6 bases). CDR1 and CDR2 (germline): SGHVS, FQNEAQ. This CDR3 contains 12 residues. Trimming left V 7 bases short and J 8 bases short, with 14 bases between. The CDR3 DNA sequence: TGTGCCAGCATCAGGACAGAGAGAGGCTACACCTTC. It is translated as CASIRTERGYTF.

The chain combines TRBV5-1 with TRBJ2-3; 11 bases line up with TRBD2. The CDR3 contains 14 residues. V shed 3 bases, J shed 5 bases, and the junction held 2 bases outside the gene matches. Germline values: CDR1 SGHRS, CDR2 YFSETQ. In nucleotides, the CDR3 is TGCGCCAGCAGCTCGGGACTAGCGGTAGATACGCAGTATTTT. Protein: CASSSGLAVDTQYF.

The V call is TRBV5-8, the J call TRBJ2-1; TRBD1 matches 8 bases. The junction had 4 bases not matched to a gene; V was cut back by 2 bases and J by 3 bases. CDR1 and CDR2 (germline): SGHTS, YDEGEE. This CDR3 comprises 15 residues. As DNA, the CDR3 is TGTGCCAGCAGCTTAGGACAGGGAGTCTACAATGAGCAGTTCTTC. Translating gives CASSLGQGVYNEQFF.

This clone has a handful of counts. V and J are TRBV4-3 and TRBJ1-2; weak D call: TRBD1 (5 bases). In germline, CDR1 is LGHNA, CDR2 YSLEER. The ends were cut back, 1 base at V and 4 bases at J, with 7 bases in the middle. This CDR3 region has 13 residues. CDR3 DNA sequence: TGCGCCAGCAGCCAAGCGGGGGGCTATGGCTACACCTTC. Its translation is CASSQAGGYGYTF.

This clone was counted only a few times. The rearrangement uses TRBV30 and TRBJ2-2, with 9 bases that match TRBD1. The V gene's germline CDR1 is GTSNPN and CDR2 SVGIG (reference sequence). CDR3 length: 14 residues. Losses at the gene ends were 1 base for V and 6 bases for J; bases not matched to a gene: 3. DNA of the CDR3: TGTGCCTGGAGTGAGGACAGGGGTCCCGGGGAGCTGTTTTTT. Protein: CAWSEDRGPGELFF.

CDR3 residues: CASSAPLATAETQYF. CDR3 bases: TGTGCCAGCAGCGCGCCACTAGCAACGGCGGAGACCCAGTACTTC. The V and J genes are TRBV7-2 and TRBJ2-5; tentative D call: TRBD2 (6 bases). V lost 5 bases and J 5 bases, leaving 18 bases between the germline ends. The CDR3 is 15 residues long. Germline values: CDR1 SGHTA, CDR2 FQGNSA. The entire variable domain, with the rest obtained from reference TRBV7-2 and TRBJ2-5, is as follows: GAGVSQSPSNKVTEKGKDVELRCDPISGHTALYWYRQSLGQGLEFLIYFQGNSAPDKSGLPSDRFSAERTGGSVSTLTIQRTQQEDSAVYLCASSAPLATAETQYFGPGTRLLVL.

The rearrangement uses TRBV7-8 and TRBJ2-7; D may be TRBD1 (5 bases). The germline CDR1 and CDR2 sequences are SGHVS and FQNEAQ. The germline V and J ends were trimmed by 5 bases and 1 base, with 9 bases remaining between them. The CDR3 consists of 13 residues. The CDR3: CASSTAGSYEQYF. The CDR3 DNA reads TGTGCCAGCAGCACAGCAGGGTCCTACGAGCAGTACTTC.

This chain links TRBV5-1 with TRBJ2-5; tentative D call: TRBD1 (6 bases). The CDR3 is 14 residues long. V was cut by 4 bases and J by 5 bases, with 15 bases left in between. CDR1 and CDR2 (germline): SGHRS, YFSETQ. The CDR3 coding sequence is TGCGCCAGCAGCCGGACAGCGAGGGAGGAGACCCAGTACTTC. It encodes CASSRTAREETQYF. The whole variable domain, filled in from reference TRBV5-1 and TRBJ2-5, reads KAGVTQTPRYLIKTRGQQVTLSCSPISGHRSVSWYQQTPGQGLQFLFEYFSETQRNKGNFPGRFSGRQFSNSRSEMNVSTLELGDSALYLCASSRTAREETQYFGPGTRLLVL.